This record concerns one T cell receptor beta chain sequence. Its specificity is not known. These data originate in a study of cytomegalovirus exposure and HLA in healthy donors. Study-wide background: Previous work identified 100 million or so unique TCR beta sequences from around 180 million T cells. Study-level results: The authors later found most CMV-associated TCR beta chains appeared HLA-restricted. Researchers left out some V segments, among them TRBV6-2 and TRBV6-3, as indistinguishable.

Germline V gene data show CDR1 as LGHNA and CDR2 as YSLEER. The CDR3 runs 15 residues. V gave up 4 bases and J gave up 2 bases; unmatched junction bases: 3. PCR amplification relied on 60 Vbeta primers (plus 13 Jbeta primers). Only in-frame clones appear in the TCRdb table, and some are missing; sequencing was by immunoSEQ multiplex PCR. The table shows over 200,000 clones, with about 80% occurring only once. The chain combines TRBV4-3 with TRBJ2-7, with TRBD2 matching 12 bases. Sequencing was carried out using PBMCs. The receptor was isolated from a woman aged 40 to 49 in good health and CMV-seropositive. The CDR3, as DNA: TGCGCCAGCAGCCTTCGACTAGCGGGGGCCTACGAGCAGTACTTC. It encodes CASSLRLAGAYEQYF.